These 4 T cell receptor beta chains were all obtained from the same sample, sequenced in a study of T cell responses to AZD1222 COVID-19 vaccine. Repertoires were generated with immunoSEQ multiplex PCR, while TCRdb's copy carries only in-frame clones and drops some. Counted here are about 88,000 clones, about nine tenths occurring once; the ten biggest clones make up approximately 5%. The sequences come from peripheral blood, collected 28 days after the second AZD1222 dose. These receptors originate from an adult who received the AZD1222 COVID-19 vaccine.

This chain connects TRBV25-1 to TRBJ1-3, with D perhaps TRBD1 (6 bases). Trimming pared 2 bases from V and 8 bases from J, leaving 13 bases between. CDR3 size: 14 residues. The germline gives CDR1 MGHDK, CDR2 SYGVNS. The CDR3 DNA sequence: TGTGCCAGCAGTGAACTTAGACAGGTGGACACCATATATTTT. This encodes CASSELRQVDTIYF.

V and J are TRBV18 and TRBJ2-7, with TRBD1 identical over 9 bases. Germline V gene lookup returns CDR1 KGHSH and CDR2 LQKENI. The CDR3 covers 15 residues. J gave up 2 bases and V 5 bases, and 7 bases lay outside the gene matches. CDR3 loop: CASSARDRVPYEQYF. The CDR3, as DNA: TGTGCCAGCTCAGCCCGGGACAGGGTACCCTACGAGCAGTACTTC.

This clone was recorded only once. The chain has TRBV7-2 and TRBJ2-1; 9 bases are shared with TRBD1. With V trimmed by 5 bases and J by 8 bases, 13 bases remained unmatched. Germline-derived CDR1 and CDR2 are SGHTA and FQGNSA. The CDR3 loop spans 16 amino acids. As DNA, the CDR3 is TGTGCCAGCAGCCCGAGACCGGGACAGGGTCGCGATGAGCAGTTCTTC. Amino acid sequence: CASSPRPGQGRDEQFF.

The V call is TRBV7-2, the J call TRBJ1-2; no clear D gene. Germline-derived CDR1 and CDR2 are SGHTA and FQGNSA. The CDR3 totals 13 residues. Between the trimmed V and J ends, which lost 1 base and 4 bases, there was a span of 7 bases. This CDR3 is CASSLDSLYGYTF. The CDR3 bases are TGTGCCAGCAGCTTAGACAGCCTCTATGGCTACACCTTC.